This TCR beta chain comes out of a study of shared clonotypes between healthy human individuals. Whole-study findings and limits: Of the naive CD4 clonotypes, approximately 5% were shared across several donors. The sampled material consisted only of blood, and tissue repertoires are likely to differ.

CDR3 length equals 13 residues. Germline V gene data show CDR1 as SNHLY and CDR2 as FYNNEI. V shed 7 bases and J shed 7 bases, with 13 bases lying between them. A CD45RA-negative memory subset and a CD45RA+ naive subset were separated from the CD4+ cells. Clones were read by immunoSEQ multiplex PCR, and TCRdb kept only the in-frame ones, dropping some. In the table there are about 2 million clones, roughly 94% of which are singletons. A note on this clone: Its antigen is not known.

The sequence came from a man aged 18 to 30 in good health. Material for sequencing was naive CD4+ T cells sorted from blood. This sample's subset: CD45RA+ positively selected. The chain recombines TRBV2 with TRBJ2-2; maybe TRBD2 (6 bases). Here the CDR3 reads CASTPRGGGELFF. In nucleotides, the CDR3 is TGTGCCAGCACTCCCCGGGGAGGCGGGGAGCTGTTTTTT. The complete variable domain, with remaining parts taken from reference TRBV2 and TRBJ2-2, reads EPEVTQTPSHQVTQMGQEVILRCVPISNHLYFYWYRQILGQKVEFLVSFYNNEISEKSEIFDDQFSVERPDGSNFTLKIRSTKLEDSAMYFCASTPRGGGELFFGEGSRLTVL.